These T cell receptor beta chains were read from a single sample in a study of PD-L1 blockade in urothelial cancer. Sequencing was performed with immunoSEQ multiplex PCR; in TCRdb, only in-frame clones are kept and a portion is missing. The table has 80,000 to 90,000 clones, more than 70% seen once; the top ten hold approximately 15%. The sequenced sample was PBMCs, obtained around atezolizumab (anti-PD-L1) treatment. The receptors were sampled from a man aged 55-75 years with urothelial cancer. Each CDR3 is given with its conserved first and last residue. A D gene is named only where the DNA matches it firmly. The size field is filled for only some rows; it gives once, few, many or a size class.

TRBJ1-5	TRBV10-3	TRBD1	NA	TGTGCCATCAGTGAGGGGCATGGGCAGGGGGCGCCCAGGAATCAGCCCCAGCATTTT	CAISEGHGQGAPRNQPQHF
TRBJ2-1	TRBV19	TRBD2	NA	TGTGCCAGTAGTGAGACGACTAGCGGGACCGAGACGCAGTTCTTC	CASSETTSGTETQFF
TRBJ2-2	TRBV7-8	NA	NA	TGTGCCAGCAAGTCCGGCGGGTACTCCGGGGAGCTGTTTTTT	CASKSGGYSGELFF
TRBJ1-3	TRBV5-1	TRBD1	many	TGCGCCAGCACCCCGGGACAGTACTCTGGAAACACCATATATTTT	CASTPGQYSGNTIYF
TRBJ2-1	TRBV7-8	TRBD2	NA	TGTGCCAGCAGCTTCGGGGGGAGTGGAGAAAATGAGCAGTTCTTC	CASSFGGSGENEQFF
TRBJ2-4	TRBV19	TRBD1	once	TGTGCCAGTAGTGAGACAGGGGGGGACAAAAACATTCAGTACTTC	CASSETGGDKNIQYF
TRBJ1-2	TRBV30	NA	NA	TGTGCCTCAAAAAGGAGCTATGGCTACACCTTC	CASKRSYGYTF
TRBJ2-1	TRBV18	TRBD2	NA	TGTGCCAGCTCACCAAGTACCGGGACTAGTAATGAGCAGTTCTTC	CASSPSTGTSNEQFF
TRBJ1-6	TRBV7-6	TRBD1	NA	TGTGCCAGCAGCTTAGGGACAGGTTTAAATTCACCCCTCCACTTT	CASSLGTGLNSPLHF
TRBJ2-5	TRBV5-8	TRBD1	NA	TGTGCCAGCAGCTCAACAGGGGGCCTTCTCCAAGAGACCCAGTACTTC	CASSSTGGLLQETQYF
TRBJ2-2	TRBV19	NA	NA	TGTGCCAGTAGTCCATCCAGGGTGAACACCGGGGAGCTGTTTTTT	CASSPSRVNTGELFF
TRBJ2-7	TRBV19	NA	NA	TGTGCCAGTAGTTACTCAATTGACAGGTACGAGCAGTACTTC	CASSYSIDRYEQYF
TRBJ2-7	TRBV7-8	TRBD1	NA	TGTGCCAGCAGCTCGACAGGGAATGCCTACGAGCAGTACTTC	CASSSTGNAYEQYF
TRBJ1-2	TRBV6-5	NA	NA	TGTGCCAGCAGCCTCCAAGGACACGACCTCTATGGCTACACCTTC	CASSLQGHDLYGYTF
TRBJ2-1	TRBV18	TRBD2	NA	TGTGCCAGCTCGTCTGGACTAGCGGGAGGCAATGAGCAGTTCTTC	CASSSGLAGGNEQFF
TRBJ1-2	TRBV6-4	NA	few	TGTGCCATAAGGGGCGGACGGGGGAAGAACTATGGCTACACCTTC	CAIRGGRGKNYGYTF
TRBJ2-7	TRBV5-1	TRBD2	NA	TGCGCCAGCAGCTTGACTAGCGGGAACTACGAGCAGTACTTC	CASSLTSGNYEQYF
TRBJ1-4	TRBV29-1	NA	NA	TGCAGCGTTGGCTCTGACAGCGCAACTAATGAAAAACTGTTTTTT	CSVGSDSATNEKLFF
TRBJ2-7	TRBV6-5	NA	NA	TGTGCCAGCAATGGACAGAACTACGAGCAGTACTTC	CASNGQNYEQYF
TRBJ1-3	TRBV5-5	NA	NA	TGTGCCAGCAGTAGGACAGATTCGGGAAACACCATATATTTT	CASSRTDSGNTIYF
TRBJ2-7	TRBV7-9	NA	once	TGTGCCAGCAGCCCAGGCGGAGGGATAAGGGAGCAGTACTTC	CASSPGGGIREQYF
TRBJ2-2	TRBV5-1	NA	NA	TGCGCCAGCACCCTCGGGGTCACCGGGGAGCTGTTTTTT	CASTLGVTGELFF
TRBJ2-1	TRBV7-2	TRBD1	NA	TGTGCCAGCAGCTTAGGAGGGGGCAGAGTGGATGAGCAGTTCTTC	CASSLGGGRVDEQFF
TRBJ1-6	TRBV19	TRBD1	NA	TGTGCCAGTACCCCTTACCGGGACAGCAATTCACCCCTCCACTTT	CASTPYRDSNSPLHF
TRBJ2-4	TRBV4-3	NA	NA	TGCGCCAGCAGCCAAGACCCCCTAGAAGGAAACATTCAGTACTTC	CASSQDPLEGNIQYF
TRBJ2-1	TRBV10-1	NA	once	TGCGCCAGCAGTGACCGGCTAGATCTGTACAATGAGCAGTTCTTC	CASSDRLDLYNEQFF
TRBJ1-4	TRBV27	TRBD1	NA	TGTGCCAGCAGTTCCACAGGGGGCTGGGAAAAACTGTTTTTT	CASSSTGGWEKLFF
TRBJ1-3	TRBV30	TRBD1	once	TGTGCCTGGGGACAGGGTGGAGGAAACACCATATATTTT	CAWGQGGGNTIYF
TRBJ2-6	TRBV2	NA	NA	TGTGCCAGCAGTGGACAGGCCTTCAGCTCTGGGGCCAACGTCCTGACTTTC	CASSGQAFSSGANVLTF